The 25 T cell receptor beta chains below were found in one sample sequenced in a study of Graves' ophthalmopathy and Graves' hyperthyroidism (dated by TCRdb to the late 2010s). The sequencer listed for this sample is Illumina HiSeq 2000. For repertoire sequencing, TCR beta CDR3 regions were amplified from RNA transcripts. HTBI primers and the Qiagen OneStep RT-PCR kit were used in a first-round RT-PCR, which was followed by a second-round multiplex PCR, size selection and purification. TCRdb handled the public reads itself, with Q25 trimming in fastp and clone calling in MiXCR, and kept productive beta chains. Under each unique CDR3 protein, matching rows form one entry showing the most common genes and DNA. The sample has 1 million to 1.3 million distinct CDR3 sequences on record, around a third of them singletons. The biggest ten clones account for around 10% of the sample. The sample comprised peripheral blood or thyroid tissue (not recorded which). Every receptor here comes from an adult man with Graves' hyperthyroidism.

The gene calls are TRBV27 and TRBJ2-6; D may be TRBD1 or TRBD2 (5 bases each). The V gene's germline CDR1 is MNHEY and CDR2 SMNVEV (reference sequence). V gave up 2 bases and J gave up 6 bases, with 11 bases separating them. The CDR3 has 15 residues. The CDR3 spells CASSLKGPQANVLTF. The CDR3 coding sequence is TGTGCCAGCAGTTTAAAGGGACCGCAGGCCAACGTCCTGACTTTC.

The chain carries TRBV11-3 and TRBJ2-3, with a possible D match to TRBD1 (6 bases). The V end lost 6 bases, the J end lost 3 bases, and 16 bases lay between the germline ends. Looked up from germline, CDR1 is SGHNT and CDR2 is YENEEA. This CDR3 has 15 amino acids. CDR3 loop: CASSLDSRGTDTQYF. Here the CDR3 DNA reads TGTGCCAGCAGTCTAGACAGCAGGGGTACAGATACGCAGTATTTT.

The J gene is TRBJ1-3, the V gene TRBV5-1, with 9 bases that match TRBD1. Germline-derived CDR1 and CDR2 are SGHRS and YFSETQ. The V and J ends lost 0 bases and 8 bases, in that order; junction bases with no gene match: 9. This CDR3 is built from 16 residues. The CDR3 DNA reads TGCGCCAGCAGCTTGGAACAGGGGGCCTATGGCTACACCATATATTTT. It yields the protein CASSLEQGAYGYTIYF.

This clonotype was counted at least ten times. The chain combines TRBV7-6 with TRBJ1-1; D is uncertain. Trimming removed 1 base from V and 6 bases from J, with 18 bases in between. Looked up from germline, CDR1 is SGHVS and CDR2 is FNYEAQ. The CDR3 loop spans 16 amino acids. The CDR3 loop reads CASSLGRAQDPPEAFF. The CDR3 DNA reads TGTGCCAGCAGCTTAGGTCGGGCCCAGGACCCGCCTGAAGCTTTCTTT.

This clonotype has more than one count but fewer than ten. The chain joins TRBV4-3 to TRBJ2-7; 7 bases map to TRBD1. Trimming removed 4 bases from V and 5 bases from J; junction bases left unmatched: 11. This CDR3 is 15 amino acids long. CDR1 LGHNA and CDR2 YSLEER come from the germline V gene. The CDR3, as DNA: TGCGCCAGCAGCCCGGGACAGATATTCGCCCACGAGCAGTACTTC. Its protein product is CASSPGQIFAHEQYF.

The V call is TRBV10-3, the J call TRBJ1-1, with TRBD1 as a possible D gene (5 bases). This CDR3 comprises 14 residues. The germline gives CDR1 ENHRY, CDR2 SYGVKD. The CDR3: CVLTGGDVNTEAFF. CDR3 bases: TGTGTCCTCACCGGAGGGGACGTGAACACTGAAGCTTTCTTT.

Details on this clonotype: At one end, the junction sequence differs from germline, possibly due to a read error. The CDR3 coding sequence is TGTGCCAGCAGCGTAGCAGGGGGTGAGGGTCACACCTGGGAGCTGTTTTTT. Translated, it gives CASSVAGGEGHTWELFF. The rearrangement uses TRBV9 and TRBJ2-2; 7 nucleotides line up with TRBD1. Looked up from germline, CDR1 is SGDLS and CDR2 is YYNGEE. The CDR3 covers 17 residues.

Worth noting for this clonotype: A much bigger clone sits one base away, suggesting this may be a read error. The chain couples TRBV20-1 to TRBJ2-5; D is perhaps TRBD1 or TRBD2 (6 bases each). The V and J ends lost 7 bases and 7 bases respectively, with 16 bases between them. The V gene's germline CDR1 is DFQATT and CDR2 SNEGSKA (reference sequence). The CDR3 totals 12 residues. Written as DNA, the CDR3 is TGCAGTGTTGGGGGGCCGGCAGGGACCCAGTACTTC. Protein sequence: CSVGGPAGTQYF.

The genes are TRBV4-1 and TRBJ1-3, with 9 bases identical to TRBD1. J gave up 0 bases and V 1 base, and 4 bases lay outside the gene matches. Germline V gene data show CDR1 as MGHRA and CDR2 as YSYEKL. The CDR3 contains 17 residues. CDR3 coding DNA: TGCGCCAGCAGCCAAGGGGGACAGGGCAGCTCTGGAAACACCATATATTTT. Protein: CASSQGGQGSSGNTIYF.

J is TRBJ1-6 and V is TRBV20-1; D unclear. In germline, CDR1 is DFQATT, CDR2 SNEGSKA (reference sequence). The CDR3 spans 12 residues. Trimming took 7 bases from V and 9 from J, leaving 13 bases between them. The CDR3 region has the DNA TGCAGTGAATTGTCGGCCGGTTCACCCCTCCACTTT. Protein product: CSELSAGSPLHF.

This clonotype was seen a handful of times. The chain couples TRBV4-3 to TRBJ2-7; tentatively, D is TRBD2 (5 bases). CDR3 length: 16 amino acids. The V end lost 0 bases, the J end lost 2 bases, and 14 bases lay between the germline ends. CDR1 LGHNA and CDR2 YSLEER come from the germline V gene. The CDR3 DNA sequence: TGCGCCAGCAGCCAAGAGGTCCGAGCGGAGACCTACGAGCAGTACTTC. Amino acid sequence: CASSQEVRAETYEQYF.

This clonotype has only a few counts. This rearrangement joins TRBV12-5 to TRBJ1-1, with D hard to call. From germline, CDR1 is LGHNT and CDR2 FRNRAP. V was shortened by 7 bases and J by 2 bases, with 5 bases between the two germline ends. This CDR3 is built from 11 residues. The CDR3 nucleotides read TGTGCTAGTGCCCAAAACACTGAAGCTTTCTTT. This gives the protein CASAQNTEAFF.

This clonotype was detected ten times or more. The chain combines TRBV7-8 with TRBJ1-2; D possibly corresponds to TRBD1 (6 bases). This CDR3 spans 15 amino acids. Germline V gene lookup returns CDR1 SGHVS and CDR2 FQNEAQ. Trimming took off 5 bases at V and 0 bases at J, with 13 bases between the two ends. The CDR3 nucleotides are TGTGCCAGCAGCCTCCGGGACACCACTAACTATGGCTACACCTTC. Translation gives CASSLRDTTNYGYTF.

At least ten counts were recorded for this clonotype. The chain couples TRBV20-1 to TRBJ2-5, with D perhaps matching TRBD2 (5 bases). This CDR3 contains 15 residues. Germline CDR1 reads DFQATT; CDR2 reads SNEGSKA (reference sequence). V lost 0 bases and J lost 5, with 16 bases in between. The CDR3 region is CSARDSKASWETQYF. The CDR3 coding sequence is TGCAGTGCTAGAGATTCTAAGGCTAGCTGGGAGACCCAGTACTTC.

This clonotype was counted many times. The gene calls are TRBV20-1 and TRBJ2-5; the match to TRBD1 covers 9 bases. Germline V gene lookup returns CDR1 DFQATT and CDR2 SNEGSKA (reference sequence). This CDR3 comprises 15 residues. Losses at the gene ends were 5 bases for V and 4 bases for J; bases not matched to a gene: 11. CDR3 sequence: CSASAPGQGRETQYF. The CDR3 DNA follows: TGCAGTGCTTCAGCCCCGGGACAGGGCAGAGAGACCCAGTACTTC.

The CDR3 loop is CASGQGSAEQYF. The CDR3 DNA is TGTGCCAGCGGACAGGGTTCCGCCGAGCAGTACTTC. V and J are TRBV7-2 and TRBJ2-7; 8 positions match TRBD1. CDR1 is SGHTA and CDR2 is FQGNSA in the germline V gene. The CDR3 has 12 residues. V lost 8 bases, J lost 6 bases, and 6 bases stayed unmatched.

Concerning this clonotype: A much larger clone differs by one base, so this may be a read error. The CDR3 protein is CAISVLGARGNQPQHF. DNA for the CDR3: TGCGCCATCAGTGTTCTGGGGGCGCGAGGCAATCAGCCCCAGCATTTT. This chain uses TRBV10-3 with TRBJ1-5, with TRBD1 as a possible D gene (6 bases). CDR1 ENHRY and CDR2 SYGVKD come from the germline V gene. The CDR3 runs 16 residues.

As for this clonotype: Just one base apart from a much larger clone, this may be a read error. Without the conserved terminal phenylalanine or tryptophan, this CDR3 likely stems from a read error. The chain is built from TRBV12-3 or TRBV12-4 and TRBJ1-6; no clear D gene. The CDR3 is 13 residues long. V lost 5 bases, J lost 7 bases, and 9 bases lay in between. CDR3 residues: CASSRAVNSPLHS. The CDR3 coding sequence is TGTGCCAGCAGTCGAGCTGTAAATTCACCCCTCCACTCT.

This clonotype was detected many times. The chain recombines TRBV7-2 with TRBJ2-5; a weak D match, TRBD2 (5 bases). Trimming cost V 0 bases and J 9 bases, with 17 bases left between them. CDR1 is SGHTA and CDR2 is FQGNSA in the germline V gene. The CDR3 runs 15 residues. The CDR3 DNA reads as TGTGCCAGCAGCTTAGCGCTGGACTCGATTAGGGCCCAGTACTTC. It is translated as CASSLALDSIRAQYF.

As to this clonotype: Possible read error: a much larger clone is one base away. CDR3 DNA: TGTGCCAGTAGTGACCCACCTGGACAGGGGGCGGGGGACACTGAAGCTTTCTTT. Translating it yields CASSDPPGQGAGDTEAFF. The genes are TRBV19 and TRBJ1-1, with 11 positions matching TRBD1. Germline CDR1 is LNHDA and CDR2 is SQIVND (reference sequence). J lost 3 bases, V lost 5 bases, and 14 bases had no gene match. CDR3 length: 18 residues.

This clonotype was counted many times. This rearrangement joins TRBV10-3 to TRBJ1-3, with no clear D. The CDR3 totals 12 residues. V was trimmed by 6 bases and J by 4 bases, leaving 7 bases between them. The germline V gene has CDR1 ENHRY and CDR2 SYGVKD. The chain's CDR3 is CAISTNGNTIYF. CDR3 coding DNA: TGTGCCATCAGCACCAACGGAAACACCATATATTTT.

Many counts were recorded for this clonotype. V is TRBV12-3 or TRBV12-4 and J is TRBJ1-1, with D maybe TRBD1 (6 bases). CDR3 size: 13 residues. With 3 bases removed from V and 4 bases from J, the gap between germline ends came to 9 bases. DNA for the CDR3: TGTGCCAGCAGTTTTCGGACAGTCACTGAAGCTTTCTTT. Protein sequence: CASSFRTVTEAFF.

This clonotype has more than one count but fewer than ten. The chain recombines TRBV12-3 or TRBV12-4 with TRBJ2-5; the D gene is possibly TRBD1 (6 bases). The CDR3 runs 16 residues. The V end lost 6 bases, the J end lost 4 bases, and 21 bases lay between the germline ends. The chain's CDR3 is CASRSHVGALGETQYF. In DNA form, the CDR3 reads TGTGCCAGCAGGAGCCATGTGGGGGCTCTGGGAGAGACCCAGTACTTC.

V usage is TRBV6-2 or TRBV6-3 and J usage is TRBJ1-5, with a possible D match to TRBD1 (5 bases). The V end lost 6 bases, the J end lost 0 bases, and 9 bases lay between the germline ends. The CDR3 contains 14 residues. CDR1 and CDR2 from the germline V gene are MNHEY and SVGEGT. CDR3 DNA sequence: TGTGCCAGCAGACCGGGGGGTAGCAATCAGCCCCAGCATTTT. Protein sequence: CASRPGGSNQPQHF.

This clonotype showed up just a few times. This CDR3 is CASSDLQGLTFEETQYF. DNA for the CDR3: TGTGCCAGCAGTGATCTACAGGGGTTAACTTTCGAGGAGACCCAGTACTTC. The chain recombines TRBV6-1 with TRBJ2-5; 7 bases line up with TRBD1. The germline CDR1 and CDR2 sequences are MNHNS and SASEGT. V trimming: 3 bases; J trimming: 5 bases; junction bases outside the gene matches: 15. CDR3 length: 17 residues.